This T cell receptor (beta chain) was sequenced in a study of blood T cell repertoires in COVID-19. Study information: The analysed material was cDNA or gDNA that came from T cells, B-cell-depleted T cells, or PBMCs.

In the original workflow: The authors estimated nucleated cell counts from reference gene primer amplification. Generated by immunoSEQ multiplex PCR, the TCRdb table keeps only in-frame clones and is missing some. V and J calls and clone size are given by that table; D and trimming were obtained from the DNA. Of 250,000 to 350,000 clones in the sample, 70% to 85% are singletons; the top ten hold roughly 1.5%. The germline CDR1 and CDR2 sequences are SEHNR and FQNEAQ (reference sequence). Trimming removed 5 bases from V and 0 bases from J, with 11 bases in between. This CDR3 spans 14 amino acids. The chain carries TRBV7-9 and TRBJ2-7; tentatively, D is TRBD2 (6 bases). The source of this sequence is a human donor with COVID-19, enrolled during active disease. The donor label of this sample is uncertain. What was sequenced was peripheral blood. CDR3: CASSVGGNSYEQYF. CDR3 DNA: TGTGCCAGCAGCGTGGGAGGAAACTCCTACGAGCAGTACTTC. The variable domain in full, with the rest retrieved from reference TRBV7-9 and TRBJ2-7, is DTGVSQNPRHKITKRGQNVTFRCDPISEHNRLYWYRQTLGQGPEFLTYFQNEAQLEKSRLLSDRFSAERPKGSFSTLEIQRTEQGDSAMYLCASSVGGNSYEQYFGPGTRLTVT.